This note documents a single TCR beta chain sequence. The junction shows a germline mismatch at one end, possibly a read error. There are 14 residues in the CDR3. Germline V gene sequence: CDR1 SEHNR, CDR2 FQNEAQ (reference sequence). This entry comes from a study of cytomegalovirus exposure and HLA in healthy donors. The PCR made use of 60 Vbeta and 13 Jbeta primers. Assay: immunoSEQ multiplex PCR; the TCRdb copy retains only in-frame clones and omits some. Of tens of thousands of clones in the sample, approximately 75% were seen once. The TCR was taken from a man aged 55 to 70 in good health and CMV-seropositive. This chain links TRBV7-9 with TRBJ2-5; TRBD2 aligns across 7 bases. The sequencing sample was made of PBMCs. This CDR3 is CSSGNLSGGETQYF. The CDR3 region has the DNA TGTTCCAGCGGCAATCTCTCCGGGGGGGAGACCCAGTACTTC. The entire variable domain, with the rest obtained from reference TRBV7-9 and TRBJ2-5, is as follows: DTGVSQNPRHKITKRGQNVTFRCDPISEHNRLYWYRQTLGQGPEFLTYFQNEAQLEKSRLLSDRFSAERPKGSFSTLEIQRTEQGDSAMYLCSSGNLSGGETQYFGPGTRLLVL.